This TCR beta chain was sequenced during a study of tumor-infiltrating lymphocytes in oesophageal squamous cell carcinoma. The CDR3 is 13 amino acids. CDR1 and CDR2 (germline): SGHVS, FNYEAQ. For this clonotype: The germline gene is not matched at one end of the junction; a read error may be the cause.

MiXCR, applied by TCRdb to the PCR reads, yields one record per CDR3 protein. The sample has some 21,000 distinct CDR3 sequences; around two fifths are singletons. This receptor was taken from a male donor with esophageal squamous cell carcinoma. The chain uses TRBV7-6 and TRBJ2-7, with D perhaps TRBD2 (6 bases). The end of the DNA fits TRBJ2-1 better, so the J call may be wrong. The specimen was esophageal tumor tissue. This CDR3 is CASSPGLNNEQFF. The CDR3, as DNA: TGTGCTAGCAGCCCGGGACTTAACAATGAGCAGTTCTTC.